Reported below is one T cell receptor beta chain. The data stem from a study of blood T cell repertoires in COVID-19. The overall study: Both acute and convalescent COVID-19 samples were obtained from the United States, Italy and Spain. Sample material is recorded as cDNA or gDNA derived from T cells, B-cell-depleted T cells, or PBMCs.

Study processing details: Amplification of reference gene primers was used by the study to estimate nucleated cell counts. Sequenced by immunoSEQ multiplex PCR; TCRdb stores in-frame clones only, minus some. The DNA was the basis for D and trimming; V, J and clone size are from that table. The sample has some 45,000 clones, around nine tenths seen once. V was cut by 2 bases and J by 1 base, with 5 bases left in between. The CDR3 loop spans 13 amino acids. The genes are TRBV12-3 or TRBV12-4 and TRBJ1-1, with unresolved D. The clonotype was recovered from a human donor with active COVID-19. The donor label of this sample is uncertain. The sequenced material came from peripheral blood. The CDR3: CASSLNQNTEAFF. CDR3 sequence (DNA): TGTGCCAGCAGTTTAAATCAGAACACTGAAGCTTTCTTT.